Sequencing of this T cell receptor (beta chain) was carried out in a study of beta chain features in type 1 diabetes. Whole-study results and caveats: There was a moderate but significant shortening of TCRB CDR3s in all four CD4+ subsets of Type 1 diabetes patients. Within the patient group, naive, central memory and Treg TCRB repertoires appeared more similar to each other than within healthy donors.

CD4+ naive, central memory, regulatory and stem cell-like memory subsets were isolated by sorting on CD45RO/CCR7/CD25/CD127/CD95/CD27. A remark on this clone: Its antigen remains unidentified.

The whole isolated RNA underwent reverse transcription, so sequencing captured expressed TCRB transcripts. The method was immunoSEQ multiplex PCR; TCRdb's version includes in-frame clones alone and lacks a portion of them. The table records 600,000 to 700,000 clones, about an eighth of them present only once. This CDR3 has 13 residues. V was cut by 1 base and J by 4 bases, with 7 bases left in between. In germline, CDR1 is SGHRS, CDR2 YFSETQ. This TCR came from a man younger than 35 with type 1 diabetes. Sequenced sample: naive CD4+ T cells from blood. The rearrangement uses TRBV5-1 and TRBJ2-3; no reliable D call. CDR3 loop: CASSLKVPDTQYF. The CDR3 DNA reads TGCGCCAGCAGCTTGAAAGTCCCAGATACGCAGTATTTT.